The 5 T cell receptor beta chains below were found in one sample sequenced in a study of OX40 agonist ivuxolimab in advanced cancers. The repertoire was sequenced with immunoSEQ multiplex PCR; TCRdb's copy has only in-frame clones and lacks some. Among about 20,000 clones listed, 70% to 90% were seen once. Sequenced here: CD4+ or CD8+ T cells sorted from blood, sampled in a trial of the OX40 agonist ivuxolimab. All receptors derive from an adult with an advanced solid tumor such as melanoma, head and neck, liver or kidney cancer.

The gene calls are TRBV5-4 and TRBJ2-3, with 9 positions matching TRBD2. CDR3 length: 15 residues. CDR1 is SGHNT and CDR2 is YYREEE in the germline V gene (reference sequence). J lost 0 bases, V lost 6 bases, and 5 bases had no gene match. Here the CDR3 DNA reads TGTGCCAGCACCGTAGCGGGGGCTAGCACAGATACGCAGTATTTT. Amino acids: CASTVAGASTDTQYF.

The count of this clone is one. This sequence joins TRBV7-6 and TRBJ2-1; TRBD1 might be the D (5 bases). CDR1 and CDR2 (germline): SGHVS, FNYEAQ. The V end lost 1 base, the J end lost 5 bases, and 12 bases lay between the germline ends. The CDR3 extends over 15 amino acids. The CDR3 reads CASSLEPKGHNEQFF. The CDR3 region has the DNA TGTGCCAGCAGCTTAGAACCCAAGGGGCACAATGAGCAGTTCTTC.

V and J are TRBV11-1 and TRBJ1-2, with a possible D match to TRBD1 (5 bases). This CDR3 has 13 amino acids. Trimming cost V 3 bases and J 2 bases, with 7 bases left between them. Germline CDR1 SGHAT, CDR2 FQDESV (reference sequence). The CDR3 DNA sequence: TGTGCCAGCAGCTTTGGGGGGAACTATGGCTACACCTTC. Its protein is CASSFGGNYGYTF.

This clone was observed a handful of times. The rearrangement links TRBV6-1 to TRBJ2-2; D gene ambiguous. With 8 bases removed from V and 3 bases from J, the gap between germline ends came to 10 bases. The CDR3 spans 13 residues. The V gene's germline CDR1 is MNHNS and CDR2 SASEGT. CDR3: CASPGHDTGELFF. The DNA of the CDR3 is TGTGCCAGCCCCGGGCACGACACCGGGGAGCTGTTTTTT.

V is TRBV9 and J is TRBJ2-1; no firm D call. The CDR3 runs to 13 residues. Looked up from germline, CDR1 is SGDLS and CDR2 is YYNGEE. Trimming took 4 bases from V and 10 from J, leaving 15 bases between them. The CDR3 nucleotides read TGTGCCAGCAGCCTAACACTTAGCTCCGAGCAGTTCTTC. It translates to CASSLTLSSEQFF.